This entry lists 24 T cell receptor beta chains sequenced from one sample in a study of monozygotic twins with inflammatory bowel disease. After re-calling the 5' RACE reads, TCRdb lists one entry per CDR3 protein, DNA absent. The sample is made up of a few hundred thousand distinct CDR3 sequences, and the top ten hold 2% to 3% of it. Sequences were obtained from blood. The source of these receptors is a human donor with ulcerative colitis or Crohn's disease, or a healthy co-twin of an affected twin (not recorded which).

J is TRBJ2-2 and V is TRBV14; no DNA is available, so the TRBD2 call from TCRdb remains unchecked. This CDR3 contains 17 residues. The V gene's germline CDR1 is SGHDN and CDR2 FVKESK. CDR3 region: CASSQDLLAANTGELFF.

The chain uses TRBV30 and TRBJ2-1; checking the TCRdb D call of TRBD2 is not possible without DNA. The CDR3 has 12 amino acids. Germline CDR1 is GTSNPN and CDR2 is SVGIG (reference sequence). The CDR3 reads CAWRYGSGKQFF.

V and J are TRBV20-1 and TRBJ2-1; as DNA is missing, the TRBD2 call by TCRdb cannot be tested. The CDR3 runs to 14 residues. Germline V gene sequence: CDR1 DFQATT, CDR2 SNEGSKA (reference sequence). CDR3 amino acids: CSAQLAGIVNEQFF.

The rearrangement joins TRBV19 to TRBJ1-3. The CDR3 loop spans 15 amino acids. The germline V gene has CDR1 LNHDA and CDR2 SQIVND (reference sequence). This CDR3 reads CASSIGRRSGNTIYF.

CDR3 amino acids: CASSTGTSGRTDTQYF. The chain links TRBV19 to TRBJ2-3; TCRdb names TRBD2, which stays unverified in the absence of DNA. The CDR3 contains 16 residues. Germline CDR1 reads LNHDA; CDR2 reads SQIVND (reference sequence).

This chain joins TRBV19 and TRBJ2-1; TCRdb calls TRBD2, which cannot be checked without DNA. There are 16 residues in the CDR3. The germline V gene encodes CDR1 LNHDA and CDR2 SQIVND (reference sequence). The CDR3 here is CASSSSGASSLYEQFF.

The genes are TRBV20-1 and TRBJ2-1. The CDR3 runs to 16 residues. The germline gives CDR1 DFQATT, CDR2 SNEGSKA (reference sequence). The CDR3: CSARDLGRQRDNEQFF.

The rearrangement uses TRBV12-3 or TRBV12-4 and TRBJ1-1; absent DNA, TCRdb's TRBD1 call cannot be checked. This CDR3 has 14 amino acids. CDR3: CASRTRTGNTEAFF.

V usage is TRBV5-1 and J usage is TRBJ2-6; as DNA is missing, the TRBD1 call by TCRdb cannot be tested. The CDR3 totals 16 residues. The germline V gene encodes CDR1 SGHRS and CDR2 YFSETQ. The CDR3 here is CASSRQELSGANVLTF.

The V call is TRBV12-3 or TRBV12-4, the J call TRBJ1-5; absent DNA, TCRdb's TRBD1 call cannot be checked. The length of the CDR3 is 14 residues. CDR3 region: CASSSPGKGQPQHF.

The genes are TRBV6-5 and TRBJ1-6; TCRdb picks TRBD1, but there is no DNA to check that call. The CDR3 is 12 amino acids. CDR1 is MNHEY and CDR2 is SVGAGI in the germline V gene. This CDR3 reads CASSYTGGGIHF.

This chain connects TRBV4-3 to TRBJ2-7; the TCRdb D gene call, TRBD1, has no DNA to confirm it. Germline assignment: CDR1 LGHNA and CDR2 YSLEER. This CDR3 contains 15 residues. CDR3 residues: CASSQDGAGSYEQYF.

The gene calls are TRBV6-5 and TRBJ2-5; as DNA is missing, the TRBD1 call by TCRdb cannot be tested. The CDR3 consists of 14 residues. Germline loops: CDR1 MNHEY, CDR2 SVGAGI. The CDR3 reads CASSYGGLQETQYF.

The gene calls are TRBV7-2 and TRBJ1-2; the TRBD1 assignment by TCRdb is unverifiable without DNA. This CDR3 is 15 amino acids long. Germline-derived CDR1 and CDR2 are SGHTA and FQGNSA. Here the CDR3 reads CASSSRDRGFYGYTF.

The CDR3 sequence: CASSSPGQGRTGWVF. The rearrangement joins TRBV6-5 to TRBJ2-1; TCRdb lists TRBD1, though no DNA is available to test this call. Per the germline V gene, CDR1 is MNHEY and CDR2 is SVGAGI. The CDR3 covers 15 residues.

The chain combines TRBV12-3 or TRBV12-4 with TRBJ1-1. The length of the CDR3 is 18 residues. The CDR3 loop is CASSFDSVIAPMNTEAFF.

The CDR3 sequence: CASSESAGIYEQYF. The V call is TRBV10-1, the J call TRBJ2-7; TCRdb returns TRBD1, unconfirmable since there is no DNA. Germline V gene sequence: CDR1 WNHNN, CDR2 SYGVQD (reference sequence). CDR3 size: 14 residues.

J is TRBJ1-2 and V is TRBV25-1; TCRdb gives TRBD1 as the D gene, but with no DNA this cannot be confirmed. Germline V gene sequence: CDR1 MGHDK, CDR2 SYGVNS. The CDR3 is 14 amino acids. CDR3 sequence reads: CASSEFGTGTGYTF.

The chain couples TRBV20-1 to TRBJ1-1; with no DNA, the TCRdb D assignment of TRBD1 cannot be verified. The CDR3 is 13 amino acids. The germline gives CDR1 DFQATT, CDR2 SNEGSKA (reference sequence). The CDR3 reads CSARRDREGEAFF.

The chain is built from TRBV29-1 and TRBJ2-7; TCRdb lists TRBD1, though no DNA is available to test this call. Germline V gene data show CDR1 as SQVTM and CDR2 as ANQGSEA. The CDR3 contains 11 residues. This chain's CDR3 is CSAKGSYEQYF.

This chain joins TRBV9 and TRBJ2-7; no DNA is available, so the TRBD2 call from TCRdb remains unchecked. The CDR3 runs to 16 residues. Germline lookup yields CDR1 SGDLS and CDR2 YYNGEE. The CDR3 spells CASSPRTSMNLYEQYF.

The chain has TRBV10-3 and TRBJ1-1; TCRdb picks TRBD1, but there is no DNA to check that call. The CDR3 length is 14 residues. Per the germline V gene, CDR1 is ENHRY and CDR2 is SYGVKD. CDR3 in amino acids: CAISESVAGWSAFF.

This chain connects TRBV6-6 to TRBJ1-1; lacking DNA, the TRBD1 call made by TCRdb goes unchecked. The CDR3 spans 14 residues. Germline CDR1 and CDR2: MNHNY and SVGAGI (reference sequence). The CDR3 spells CASSPPPQGGPAFF.

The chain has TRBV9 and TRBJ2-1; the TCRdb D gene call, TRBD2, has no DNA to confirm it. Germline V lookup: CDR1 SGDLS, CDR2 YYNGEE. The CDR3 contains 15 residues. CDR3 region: CASSVGTRGDNEQFF.